This T cell receptor beta chain was recovered during a study of T cell repertoires in cytomegalovirus infection. For the study at large: A matching HLA type, together with CMV infection, was signaled by public TCR beta signatures.

CDR3 size: 15 residues. Trimming stripped 5 bases from V and 3 bases from J, with 16 bases between. CDR1 and CDR2 from the germline V gene are SEHNR and FQNEAQ (reference sequence). With respect to this clonotype: As yet, its antigen is unknown.

General study points: Identification of carriers of CMV plus the relevant HLA was performed using cumulative public TCR beta family frequency. What dominated the ex vivo response were HLA-C-restricted CMV-specific TCR beta clonotypes.

Each CDR3 protein is one row after TCRdb ran MiXCR on the reads. The table lists some 170,000 distinct CDR3 sequences, about 17% of them singletons, with around 27% in the top ten. The sequence came from a human donor in good health (CMV status not recorded). Some clones in this sample may be carry-over from other donors' samples. Specimen: CD8+ T cells from PBMCs. The V and J genes are TRBV7-9 and TRBJ1-2; the D is unclear. CDR3 sequence (DNA): TGTGCCAGCAGCCGTTCCGGCGGAATAGACTATGGCTACACCTTC. Its protein product is CASSRSGGIDYGYTF.